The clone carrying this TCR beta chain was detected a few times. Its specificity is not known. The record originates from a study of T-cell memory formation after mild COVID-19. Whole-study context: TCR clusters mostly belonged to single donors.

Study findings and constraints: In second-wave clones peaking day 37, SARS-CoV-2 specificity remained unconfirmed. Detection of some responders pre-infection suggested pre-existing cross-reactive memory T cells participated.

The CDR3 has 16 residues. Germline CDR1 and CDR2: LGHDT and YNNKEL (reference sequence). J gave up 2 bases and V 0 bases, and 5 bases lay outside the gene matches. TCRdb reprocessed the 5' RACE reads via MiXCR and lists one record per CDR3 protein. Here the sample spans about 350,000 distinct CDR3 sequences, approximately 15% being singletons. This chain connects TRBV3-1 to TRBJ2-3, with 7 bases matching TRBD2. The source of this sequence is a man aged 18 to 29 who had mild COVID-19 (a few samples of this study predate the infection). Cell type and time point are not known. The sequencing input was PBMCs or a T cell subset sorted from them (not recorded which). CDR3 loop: CASSQDILAATDTQYF. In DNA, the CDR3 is TGTGCCAGCAGCCAAGATATCCTAGCGGCCACAGATACGCAGTATTTT.